The present TCR beta chain was sequenced within a study of Ad26.COV2.S vaccination and SARS-CoV-2 variants. Treatment: about 20 received Ad26.COV2.S at low or high dose, single or two shots; five or six received placebo; per-sample allocation not given. Each sample was drawn 63 days after the first injection (of vaccine or placebo). An 18-55-year-old adult in Boston served as donor. Using immunoSEQ multiplex PCR, the repertoire was profiled, and TCRdb retains in-frame clones only, with some absent. The sample has approximately 280,000 clones, approximately 87% seen once. This CDR3 has 16 amino acids. The germline CDR1 and CDR2 sequences are SGHTA and FQGNSA. Trimming took off 6 bases at V and 4 bases at J, with 21 bases between the two ends.

The sample in question was peripheral blood, obtained in a trial of Ad26.COV2.S vaccine versus placebo. The rearrangement links TRBV7-2 to TRBJ1-1; D is ambiguous. The TCR was taken from a person between 18 and 65 years old who received the Ad26.COV2.S COVID-19 vaccine or a placebo. The CDR3 loop is CASRKMLGSRGTEAFF. In nucleotides, the CDR3 is TGTGCCAGCAGAAAAATGTTGGGATCCCGGGGCACTGAAGCTTTCTTT.